This TCR beta chain was captured in a study of tumor and adjacent non-tumor tissue in lung cancer. Whole-study context: The patients, approximately nine men and about five women, were roughly 30 to 85 with stage I to III disease. On average, productive TCRbeta reads reached around 4 million per sample.

The template was RNA from unsorted bulk tissue. More than 3 cm separated this lung sample from the edge of the tumor. Concerning this clonotype itself: This could be a read error, since a much larger clone is one nucleotide away.

The CDR3 contains 11 residues. Germline loops: CDR1 SNHLY, CDR2 FYNNEI. The library came from three nested PCR rounds adapted from ARM-PCR protocols. TCRdb re-analysed the multiplex PCR reads in MiXCR, keeping a single row per CDR3 protein. The sample shows fewer than 90,000 distinct CDR3 sequences, more than 75% of them seen only once. The source of this sequence is a woman aged 50 to 65 with non-small cell lung cancer. The sequencing input was distant non-tumor lung tissue. The chain employs TRBV2 and TRBJ1-1, with no clear D. The DNA of the CDR3 is TGTGTCAGCATGACCGCGACTGAAGCTTTCTTT. It translates to CVSMTATEAFF. The variable domain in full, completed from reference TRBV2 and TRBJ1-1, reads EPEVTQTPSHQVTQMGQEVILRCVPISNHLYFYWYRQILGQKVEFLVSFYNNEISEKSEIFDDQFSVERPDGSNFTLKIRSTKLEDSAMYFCVSMTATEAFFGQGTRLTVV.